These 10 T cell receptor beta chains came from one sample sequenced in a study of OX40 agonist ivuxolimab in advanced cancers. Sequencing used immunoSEQ multiplex PCR; TCRdb keeps in-frame clones, though not all of them. The table lists about 66,000 clones, 75% to 90% of them singletons. This specimen consisted of CD4+ or CD8+ T cells sorted from blood, obtained in a trial of the OX40 agonist ivuxolimab. All receptors derive from an adult with an advanced solid tumor such as melanoma, head and neck, liver or kidney cancer.

This chain uses TRBV7-9 with TRBJ1-2; D is possibly TRBD1 (6 bases). V lost 1 base, J lost 4 bases, and 16 bases lay in between. The CDR3 sequence is 16 residues long. Germline-derived CDR1 and CDR2 are SEHNR and FQNEAQ (reference sequence). CDR3 coding DNA: TGTGCCAGCAGCTTAGATGCCGGACAGCCCCCCTATGGCTACACCTTC. Amino acids: CASSLDAGQPPYGYTF.

By proportion, this clone is medium-sized. The genes are TRBV7-2 and TRBJ1-1; tentatively, D is TRBD1 (5 bases). Germline V CDR1 and CDR2: SGHTA, FQGNSA. CDR3 size: 13 residues. V was pared by 3 bases and J by 4 bases, with 9 bases between. The CDR3 coding sequence is TGTGCCAGCAGCTTCGGGGGACGCACTGAAGCTTTCTTT. Its translation: CASSFGGRTEAFF.

V is TRBV7-6 and J is TRBJ2-5; TRBD1 might be the D (6 bases). V lost 2 bases to trimming and J lost 2 bases, with 9 bases between them. CDR1 and CDR2 from the germline V gene are SGHVS and FNYEAQ. The CDR3 contains 14 residues. CDR3 region: CASSLWDTQETQYF. The DNA of the CDR3 is TGTGCCAGCAGCTTATGGGACACTCAAGAGACCCAGTACTTC.

V usage is TRBV6-5 and J usage is TRBJ1-1; no clear D gene. V lost 4 bases and J lost 4, with 10 bases in between. There are 13 residues in the CDR3. The germline V gene encodes CDR1 MNHEY and CDR2 SVGAGI. The CDR3 protein is CASSSTVFTEAFF. The CDR3 nucleotides read TGTGCCAGCAGTTCTACCGTTTTCACTGAAGCTTTCTTT.

A few counts support this clone. The V and J genes are TRBV19 and TRBJ2-3, with 12 bases matching TRBD2. Per germline, CDR1 LNHDA and CDR2 SQIVND (reference sequence). V trimming: 5 bases; J trimming: 2 bases; junction bases outside the gene matches: 8. The CDR3 is made up of 17 amino acids. The CDR3 DNA is TGTGCCAGTAGTCCATCCCTAGCGGGAGGGCTCACAGATACGCAGTATTTT. It codes for CASSPSLAGGLTDTQYF. The complete variable domain, with remaining parts taken from reference TRBV19 and TRBJ2-3, reads DGGITQSPKYLFRKEGQNVTLSCEQNLNHDAMYWYRQDPGQGLRLIYYSQIVNDFQKGDIAEGYSVSREKKESFPLTVTSAQKNPTAFYLCASSPSLAGGLTDTQYFGPGTRLTVL.

As DNA, the CDR3 is TGTGCCAGCAGTGAACTAGGACTAGCCAAAAACATTCAGTACTTC. Residues: CASSELGLAKNIQYF. This chain uses TRBV2 with TRBJ2-4, with D possibly matching TRBD2 (5 bases). V lost 2 bases and J 0 bases, leaving 8 bases between the germline ends. Germline V gives CDR1 SNHLY, CDR2 FYNNEI. The CDR3 extends over 15 amino acids. The entire variable domain, with the rest obtained from reference TRBV2 and TRBJ2-4, is as follows: EPEVTQTPSHQVTQMGQEVILRCVPISNHLYFYWYRQILGQKVEFLVSFYNNEISEKSEIFDDQFSVERPDGSNFTLKIRSTKLEDSAMYFCASSELGLAKNIQYFGAGTRLSVL.

The chain's CDR3 is CATSRGQGGSNYGYTF. CDR3 nucleotide sequence: TGTGCCACCAGCAGGGGACAGGGGGGATCTAACTATGGCTACACCTTC. The chain is built from TRBV15 and TRBJ1-2; TRBD1 aligns across 11 bases. V lost 3 bases and J lost 0; bases outside the gene matches: 3. CDR1 and CDR2 from the germline V gene are LNHNV and YYDKDF (reference sequence). This CDR3 spans 16 amino acids.

This rearrangement joins TRBV9 to TRBJ2-7, with TRBD1 matching over 12 bases. The CDR3 loop spans 17 amino acids. J gave up 3 bases and V 3 bases, and 10 bases lay outside the gene matches. CDR1 and CDR2 (germline): SGDLS, YYNGEE. CDR3 nucleotides: TGTGCCAGCAGCGCCCAAGGGACAGGGGGCTTTGGCTACGAGCAGTACTTC. It encodes CASSAQGTGGFGYEQYF.

The V and J genes are TRBV6-5 and TRBJ2-5; 7 bases align to TRBD2. With V trimmed by 6 bases and J by 4 bases, 5 bases remained unmatched. The CDR3 length is 13 residues. Germline V gene data show CDR1 as MNHEY and CDR2 as SVGAGI. This CDR3 reads CASRRLATETQYF. The CDR3 DNA reads TGTGCCAGCAGGAGACTAGCCACAGAGACCCAGTACTTC.

The chain is built from TRBV11-3 and TRBJ2-7, with 12 bases lining up with TRBD2. V shed 2 bases, J shed 6 bases, and the junction held 5 bases outside the gene matches. Per germline, CDR1 SGHNT and CDR2 YENEEA. The CDR3 sequence is 15 residues long. The CDR3, as DNA: TGTGCCAGCAGCTTATCACTAGCGGGAGGTAGCGAGCAGTACTTC. Translation gives CASSLSLAGGSEQYF.